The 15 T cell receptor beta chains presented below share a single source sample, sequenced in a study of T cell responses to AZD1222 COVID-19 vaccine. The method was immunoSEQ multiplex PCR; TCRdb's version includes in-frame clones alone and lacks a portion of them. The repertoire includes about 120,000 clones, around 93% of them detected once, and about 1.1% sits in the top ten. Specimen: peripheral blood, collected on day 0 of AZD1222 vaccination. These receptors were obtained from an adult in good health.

The CDR3 DNA reads as TGTGCCAGCAGCCTCTCGGATAGGCGAGGGGCCTATGGCTACACCTTC. It is translated as CASSLSDRRGAYGYTF. This chain links TRBV3-1 (or the pseudogene TRBV3-2) with TRBJ1-2, with D perhaps TRBD1 (5 bases). Germline values: CDR1 LGHDT, CDR2 YNNKEL (reference sequence). This CDR3 has 16 residues. V shed 4 bases and J shed 4 bases, with 19 bases lying between them.

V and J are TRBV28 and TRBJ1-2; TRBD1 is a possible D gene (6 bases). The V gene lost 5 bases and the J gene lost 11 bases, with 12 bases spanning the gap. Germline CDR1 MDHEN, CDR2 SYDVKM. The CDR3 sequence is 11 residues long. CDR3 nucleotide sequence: TGTGCCAGCAGTCAAAACAGGGATTACACCTTC. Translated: CASSQNRDYTF.

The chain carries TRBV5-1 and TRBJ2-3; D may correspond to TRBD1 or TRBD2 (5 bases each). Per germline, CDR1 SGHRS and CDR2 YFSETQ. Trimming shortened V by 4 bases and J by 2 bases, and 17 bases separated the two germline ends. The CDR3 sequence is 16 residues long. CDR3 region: CASSGSGTSTTDTQYF. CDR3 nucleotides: TGCGCCAGCAGCGGATCCGGGACCTCCACCACAGATACGCAGTATTTT.

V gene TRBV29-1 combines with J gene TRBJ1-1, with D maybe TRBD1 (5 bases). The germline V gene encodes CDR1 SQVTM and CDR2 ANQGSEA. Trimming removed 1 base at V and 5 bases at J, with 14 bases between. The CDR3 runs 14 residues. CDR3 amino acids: CSVEVRGVGTEAFF. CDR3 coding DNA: TGCAGCGTTGAAGTTAGGGGAGTAGGGACTGAAGCTTTCTTT.

The CDR3 loop reads CASSGTGLYEQYF. CDR3 DNA sequence: TGTGCCAGCTCTGGGACAGGGCTTTACGAGCAGTACTTC. V and J are TRBV6-1 and TRBJ2-7; 9 bases fit TRBD1. V was pared by 8 bases and J by 4 bases, with 6 bases of the junction left unmatched. CDR1 is MNHNS, CDR2 SASEGT, per germline. The CDR3 has 13 amino acids.

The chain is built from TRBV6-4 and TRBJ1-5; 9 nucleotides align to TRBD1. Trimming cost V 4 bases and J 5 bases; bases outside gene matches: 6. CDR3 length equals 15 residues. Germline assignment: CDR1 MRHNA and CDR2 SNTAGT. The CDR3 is CASSAIDRGYQPQHF. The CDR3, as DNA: TGTGCCAGCAGTGCCATCGACAGGGGGTATCAGCCCCAGCATTTT.

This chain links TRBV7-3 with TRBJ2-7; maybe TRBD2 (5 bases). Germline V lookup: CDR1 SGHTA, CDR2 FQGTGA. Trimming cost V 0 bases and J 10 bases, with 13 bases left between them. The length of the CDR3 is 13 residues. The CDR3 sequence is CASSLTSGSEQYF. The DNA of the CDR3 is TGTGCCAGCAGCTTAACGTCGGGGTCGGAACAGTACTTC.

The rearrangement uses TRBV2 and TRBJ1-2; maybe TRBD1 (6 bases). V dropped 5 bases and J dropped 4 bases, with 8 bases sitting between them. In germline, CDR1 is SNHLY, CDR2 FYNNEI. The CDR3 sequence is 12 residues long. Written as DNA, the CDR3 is TGTGCCAGCAGTCGGACAGCCTATGGCTACACCTTC. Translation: CASSRTAYGYTF.

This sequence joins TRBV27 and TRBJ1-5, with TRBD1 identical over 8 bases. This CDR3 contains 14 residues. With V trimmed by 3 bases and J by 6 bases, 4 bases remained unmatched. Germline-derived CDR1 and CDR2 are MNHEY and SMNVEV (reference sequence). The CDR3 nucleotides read TGTGCCAGCAGTTTCCAGGGGGCACTTCAGCCCCAGCATTTT. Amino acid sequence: CASSFQGALQPQHF.

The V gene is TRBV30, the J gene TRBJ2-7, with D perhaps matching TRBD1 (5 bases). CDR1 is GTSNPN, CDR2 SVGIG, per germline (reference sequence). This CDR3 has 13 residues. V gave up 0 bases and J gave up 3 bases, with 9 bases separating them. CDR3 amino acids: CAWSVGQGYEQYF. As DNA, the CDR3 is TGTGCCTGGAGTGTCGGGCAGGGCTACGAGCAGTACTTC.

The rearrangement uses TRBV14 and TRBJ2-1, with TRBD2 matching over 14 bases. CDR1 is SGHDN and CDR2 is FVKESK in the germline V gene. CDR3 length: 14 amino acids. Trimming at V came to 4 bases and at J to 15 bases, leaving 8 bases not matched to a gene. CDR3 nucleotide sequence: TGTGCCAGCAGCCCAACGACTAGCGGGAGGGCGTGGTTCTTC. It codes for CASSPTTSGRAWFF.

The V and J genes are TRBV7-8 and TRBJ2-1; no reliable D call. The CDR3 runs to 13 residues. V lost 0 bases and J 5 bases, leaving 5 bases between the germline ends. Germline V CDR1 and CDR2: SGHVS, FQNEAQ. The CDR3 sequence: CASSLAADNEQFF. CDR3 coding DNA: TGTGCCAGCAGCTTAGCGGCTGACAATGAGCAGTTCTTC.

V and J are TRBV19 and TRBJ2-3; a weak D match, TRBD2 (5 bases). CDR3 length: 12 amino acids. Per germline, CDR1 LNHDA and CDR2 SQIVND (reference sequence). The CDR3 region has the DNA TGTGCTACTGAGGGTCGCACAGATACGCAGTATTTT. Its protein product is CATEGRTDTQYF. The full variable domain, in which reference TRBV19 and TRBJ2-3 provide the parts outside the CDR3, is DGGITQSPKYLFRKEGQNVTLSCEQNLNHDAMYWYRQDPGQGLRLIYYSQIVNDFQKGDIAEGYSVSREKKESFPLTVTSAQKNPTAFYLCATEGRTDTQYFGPGTRLTVL.

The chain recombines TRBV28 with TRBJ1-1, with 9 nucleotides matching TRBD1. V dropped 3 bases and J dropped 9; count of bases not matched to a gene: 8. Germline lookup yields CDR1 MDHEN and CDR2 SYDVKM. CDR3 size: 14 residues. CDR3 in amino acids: CASSLPRGQGKAFF. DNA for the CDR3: TGTGCCAGCAGTTTGCCCAGAGGACAGGGGAAAGCTTTCTTT.

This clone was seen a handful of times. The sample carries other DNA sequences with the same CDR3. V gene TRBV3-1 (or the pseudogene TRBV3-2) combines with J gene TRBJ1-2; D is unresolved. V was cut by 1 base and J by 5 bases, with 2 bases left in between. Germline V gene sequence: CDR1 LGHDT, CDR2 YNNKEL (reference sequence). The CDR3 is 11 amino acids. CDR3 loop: CASSQGYGYTF. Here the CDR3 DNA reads TGTGCCAGCAGCCAAGGATATGGCTACACCTTC.